The 3 T cell receptor beta chains in this list originate from one sample, sequenced in a study of blood T cell repertoires in COVID-19 (dated by TCRdb to 2020 to 2021). The library was prepared using the immunoSEQ multiplex PCR assay. TCRdb mirrors the immuneACCESS table, restricted to in-frame sequences. Some clones are absent from its copies; in checked studies, under half trace to an unresolved V gene, and the reason for the others is unknown. In this sample the table shows 250,000 to 300,000 clones, 75% to 90% of which occur a single time. The top ten clones comprise 10% of the sample. Sequences were obtained from peripheral blood. The receptor set was obtained from a woman aged 70 to 79 with COVID-19, enrolled during active disease.

The V and J genes are TRBV10-1 and TRBJ2-7; D might be TRBD1 (6 bases). The CDR3 sequence is 14 residues long. CDR1 is WNHNN and CDR2 is SYGVQD in the germline V gene (reference sequence). V was clipped by 7 bases and J by 5 bases, with 18 bases between them. CDR3 region: CASNAEIRGDEQYF. CDR3 coding DNA: TGCGCCAGCAACGCGGAAATCAGGGGCGACGAGCAGTACTTC.

The chain recombines TRBV12-3 or TRBV12-4 with TRBJ1-1; D call uncertain. The CDR3 has 12 residues. V shed 11 bases and J shed 0 bases, with 10 bases lying between them. Here the CDR3 DNA reads TGTGCCTGTGGTGAGGTGAACACTGAAGCTTTCTTT. Protein product: CACGEVNTEAFF.

This sequence joins TRBV4-1 and TRBJ1-1; 10 bases map to TRBD1. CDR3 length: 19 residues. The junction had 15 bases not matched to a gene; V was cut back by 2 bases and J by 3 bases. CDR1 MGHRA and CDR2 YSYEKL come from the germline V gene. The CDR3 DNA sequence: TGCGCCAGCAGCCAACCGAAAGGCGGGGGACAGGGGCTTGACACTGAAGCTTTCTTT. It encodes CASSQPKGGGQGLDTEAFF.